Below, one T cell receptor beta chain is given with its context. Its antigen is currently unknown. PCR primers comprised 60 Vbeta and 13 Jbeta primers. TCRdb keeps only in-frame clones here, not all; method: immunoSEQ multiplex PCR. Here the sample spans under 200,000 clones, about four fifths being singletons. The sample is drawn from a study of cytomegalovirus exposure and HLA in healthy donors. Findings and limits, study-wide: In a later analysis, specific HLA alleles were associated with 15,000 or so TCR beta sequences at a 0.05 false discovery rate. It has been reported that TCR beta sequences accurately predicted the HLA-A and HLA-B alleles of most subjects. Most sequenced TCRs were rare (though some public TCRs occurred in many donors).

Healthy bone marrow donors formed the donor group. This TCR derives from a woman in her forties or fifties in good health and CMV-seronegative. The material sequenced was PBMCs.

The CDR3 DNA is TGTGCCAGCAGTCATGAACAGCCATCTGGAAACACCATATATTTT. This gives the protein CASSHEQPSGNTIYF. The V gene is TRBV21-1, the J gene TRBJ1-3; the D call of TRBD1 is as the table states it, not checked on the DNA. TRBV21-1 is deemed a pseudogene. The CDR3 loop spans 15 amino acids.